A single sample is the source of the 29 T cell receptor beta chains below, sequenced in a study of T cells in Graves' hyperthyroidism and ophthalmopathy. The CDR3 regions of TCR beta were amplified from RNA transcripts. Researchers ran a first-round RT-PCR on the TCR CDR3 using the HTBI primer set. TCRdb reanalysed the multiplex PCR reads using MiXCR and keeps one entry per CDR3 protein. Of fewer than 400,000 distinct CDR3 sequences in the sample, 16% are singletons; the top ten hold approximately 31%. The sequenced sample was blood. These receptors all come from a young man with Graves' hyperthyroidism.

At least ten counts were recorded for this clonotype. V and J are TRBV10-1 and TRBJ2-3; 8 positions match TRBD2. The germline CDR1 and CDR2 sequences are WNHNN and SYGVQD (reference sequence). V was pared by 3 bases and J by 0 bases, with 5 bases of the junction left unmatched. This CDR3 region has 16 residues. The CDR3 nucleotides are TGCGCCAGCAGTGACACCGGACTAGCTAGCACAGATACGCAGTATTTT. Protein sequence: CASSDTGLASTDTQYF.

This clonotype was detected ten times or more. The chain links TRBV3-1 to TRBJ2-5; unclear D gene. The CDR3 extends over 13 amino acids. Germline CDR1 reads LGHDT; CDR2 reads YNNKEL (reference sequence). Trimming pared 5 bases from V and 5 bases from J, leaving 12 bases between. CDR3 protein: CASSFGPEETQYF. The CDR3 DNA reads as TGTGCCAGCAGCTTCGGACCGGAGGAGACCCAGTACTTC.

The CDR3 DNA is TGTGCCAGTAGTGGCAGGGGAGTCTACACCTTC. This sequence encodes CASSGRGVYTF. The chain is built from TRBV19 and TRBJ1-2; tentatively, D is TRBD1 (6 bases). The CDR3 is made up of 11 amino acids. Germline V CDR1 and CDR2: LNHDA, SQIVND (reference sequence). Trimming removed 5 bases from V and 10 bases from J, with 11 bases in between.

This clonotype was seen many times. The V call is TRBV7-3, the J call TRBJ2-5; tentatively, D is TRBD2 (6 bases). The V and J ends lost 6 bases and 2 bases respectively, with 10 bases between them. Looked up from germline, CDR1 is SGHTA and CDR2 is FQGTGA. This CDR3 comprises 13 residues. The CDR3 DNA reads TGTGCCAGCAGGGCGGCGGGACAAGAGACCCAGTACTTC. It yields the protein CASRAAGQETQYF.

This clonotype has a handful of counts. The J gene is TRBJ2-1, the V gene TRBV12-3 or TRBV12-4; no definite D call. Trimming removed 5 bases at V and 0 bases at J, with 11 bases between. This CDR3 has 15 amino acids. This CDR3 reads CASSHDSSSYNEQFF. The CDR3 nucleotides read TGTGCCAGCAGTCATGACTCTAGCTCCTACAATGAGCAGTTCTTC.

The chain employs TRBV5-1 and TRBJ2-2, with TRBD2 matching over 7 bases. The CDR3 totals 16 residues. V lost 3 bases and J lost 0; bases outside the gene matches: 5. Germline V lookup: CDR1 SGHRS, CDR2 YFSETQ. CDR3 in amino acids: CASSSLAATNTGELFF. In DNA, the CDR3 is TGCGCCAGCAGCTCCCTAGCGGCCACGAACACCGGGGAGCTGTTTTTT. The full variable domain, its missing parts supplied by reference TRBV5-1 and TRBJ2-2, is KAGVTQTPRYLIKTRGQQVTLSCSPISGHRSVSWYQQTPGQGLQFLFEYFSETQRNKGNFPGRFSGRQFSNSRSEMNVSTLELGDSALYLCASSSLAATNTGELFFGEGSRLTVL.

This clonotype was detected only a few times. The V gene is TRBV6-1, the J gene TRBJ1-6; D perhaps matches TRBD1 (5 bases). Germline V gene lookup returns CDR1 MNHNS and CDR2 SASEGT. V was shortened by 6 bases and J by 10 bases, with 22 bases between the two germline ends. This CDR3 has 16 amino acids. The CDR3 sequence: CASRQNRFPNPSPLHF. CDR3 in DNA: TGTGCCAGCAGACAAAACAGGTTCCCCAATCCATCACCCCTCCACTTT.

This clonotype was seen repeatedly, ten times or more. For the CDR3, the DNA is TGTGCCAGCACCCCTCCGGGACAGGCAGCTTTCTTT. Translated, it gives CASTPPGQAAFF. This rearrangement joins TRBV12-3 or TRBV12-4 to TRBJ1-1; 8 nucleotides match TRBD1. The CDR3 is 12 residues long. V gave up 7 bases and J gave up 10 bases; unmatched junction bases: 8.

This clonotype came up many times. The rearrangement links TRBV12-3 or TRBV12-4 to TRBJ2-1; 11 bases line up with TRBD2. Losses at the gene ends were 6 bases for V and 2 bases for J; bases not matched to a gene: 0. The CDR3 runs to 14 residues. Here the CDR3 DNA reads TGTGCCAGCAGGGGACTAGCGGCCTACAATGAGCAGTTCTTC. Translating it yields CASRGLAAYNEQFF.

V is TRBV7-3 and J is TRBJ2-5, with D perhaps given as TRBD1 or TRBD2 (6 bases each). CDR3 size: 14 residues. CDR1 and CDR2 from the germline V gene are SGHTA and FQGTGA. With 5 bases removed from V and 5 bases from J, the gap between germline ends came to 15 bases. Here the CDR3 DNA reads TGTGCCAGCAGCCCACAGGGAGGTGGGGAGACCCAGTACTTC. Translating it yields CASSPQGGGETQYF. Combining the CDR3 with reference TRBV7-3 and TRBJ2-5 gives the whole variable domain GAGVSQTPSNKVTEKGKYVELRCDPISGHTALYWYRQSLGQGPEFLIYFQGTGAADDSGLPNDRFFAVRPEGSVSTLKIQRTERGDSAVYLCASSPQGGGETQYFGPGTRLLVL.

This clonotype was recorded many times. This chain connects TRBV10-2 to TRBJ2-1, with 7 bases aligning to TRBD2. The CDR3 sequence is 13 residues long. Germline values: CDR1 WSHSY, CDR2 SAAADI. V lost 8 bases and J lost 2; bases outside the gene matches: 3. CDR3 bases: TGCGCCAGCGGTACTAGCGCCTACAATGAGCAGTTCTTC. It is translated as CASGTSAYNEQFF.

This clonotype was detected ten times or more. The chain joins TRBV5-5 to TRBJ2-7, with D possibly being TRBD1 or TRBD2 (5 bases each). The CDR3 is 13 residues long. The V end lost 4 bases, the J end lost 2 bases, and 10 bases lay between the germline ends. Per germline, CDR1 SGHKS and CDR2 YYEKEE (reference sequence). CDR3 sequence (DNA): TGTGCCAGCAGCCCGGGACGAACCTACGAGCAGTACTTC. Its protein product is CASSPGRTYEQYF.

This clonotype has a handful of counts. The V and J genes are TRBV6-2 or TRBV6-3 and TRBJ2-1, with D unresolved. The CDR3 has 12 residues. With 2 bases removed from V and 11 bases from J, the gap between germline ends came to 10 bases. In germline, CDR1 is MNHEY, CDR2 SVGEGT. Written as DNA, the CDR3 is TGTGCCAGCAGTTACCCCGGCTATCAGCAGTTCTTC. Translated, it gives CASSYPGYQQFF.

Many counts were recorded for this clonotype. The chain joins TRBV9 to TRBJ2-7, with no clear D. Deletions cut 0 bases from V and 3 bases from J, with 7 bases between. The CDR3 runs to 13 residues. CDR1 and CDR2 (germline): SGDLS, YYNGEE. The CDR3 is CASSVVPSYEQYF. The CDR3 nucleotides read TGTGCCAGCAGCGTAGTTCCCAGCTACGAGCAGTACTTC.

This chain joins TRBV7-9 and TRBJ2-1, with TRBD2 as a possible D gene (6 bases). Germline loops: CDR1 SEHNR, CDR2 FQNEAQ (reference sequence). This CDR3 spans 14 amino acids. The V and J ends lost 3 bases and 9 bases respectively, with 15 bases between them. The DNA for the CDR3 is TGTGCCAGCAGCTTGGCGGGGCTTTCGGGTGAGCAGTTCTTC. It is translated as CASSLAGLSGEQFF.

This clonotype was recorded at least ten times. The chain couples TRBV11-3 to TRBJ1-2; D is unclear. Per the germline V gene, CDR1 is SGHNT and CDR2 is YENEEA. This CDR3 has 12 residues. The V end was cut by 9 bases, the J end by 8 bases, with 16 bases between. Written as DNA, the CDR3 is TGTGCCAGTCGGAGGGCCCAAGGGGGCTACACCTTC. Translated: CASRRAQGGYTF.

This clonotype has at least ten counts. The chain is built from TRBV6-1 and TRBJ2-7; unclear D gene. The germline CDR1 and CDR2 sequences are MNHNS and SASEGT. Trimming took off 4 bases at V and 2 bases at J, with 21 bases between the two ends. This CDR3 has 17 amino acids. The CDR3 region is CASSVARGIDLPYEQYF. Written as DNA, the CDR3 is TGTGCCAGCAGTGTCGCCCGAGGTATCGACCTTCCCTACGAGCAGTACTTC.

A few counts support this clonotype. The chain employs TRBV4-1 and TRBJ2-3; tentative D call: TRBD2 (6 bases). The CDR3 totals 16 residues. V was clipped by 4 bases and J by 2 bases, with 16 bases between them. The V gene's germline CDR1 is MGHRA and CDR2 YSYEKL. The CDR3 loop is CASSRHRGKLTDTQYF. The CDR3 bases are TGCGCCAGCAGCCGCCACCGGGGGAAACTCACAGATACGCAGTATTTT.

This clonotype was recorded many times. This chain links TRBV5-1 with TRBJ1-5; 7 bases line up with TRBD1. Germline assignment: CDR1 SGHRS and CDR2 YFSETQ. The V and J ends lost 4 bases and 8 bases, in that order; junction bases with no gene match: 6. The CDR3 spans 13 residues. CDR3 sequence: CASSLQGPEPQHF. The CDR3 bases are TGCGCCAGCAGCCTACAGGGGCCCGAGCCCCAGCATTTT.

Worth noting for this clonotype: An end of the junction differs from the germline gene, which may be a read error. The V and J genes are TRBV12-3 or TRBV12-4 and TRBJ2-2; D possibly corresponds to TRBD1 (6 bases). The CDR3 extends over 15 amino acids. In DNA, the CDR3 is TGTGCCAGCAGTTTAGGGCAGGGGAACACCAGGGAGCTGTTTTTT. Translated: CASSLGQGNTRELFF.

This clonotype was observed many times. V usage is TRBV30 and J usage is TRBJ2-3, with 8 positions matching TRBD2. V shed 7 bases, J shed 6 bases, and the junction held 6 bases outside the gene matches. Germline assignment: CDR1 GTSNPN and CDR2 SVGIG (reference sequence). The CDR3 extends over 12 amino acids. CDR3 protein: CASGLVGDTQYF. The DNA for the CDR3 is TGTGCCTCGGGACTAGTTGGCGATACGCAGTATTTT.

Ten or more counts support this clonotype. V is TRBV11-3 and J is TRBJ1-6, with D maybe TRBD1 (6 bases). V lost 3 bases, J lost 1 base, and 10 bases lay in between. In germline, CDR1 is SGHNT, CDR2 YENEEA. There are 16 residues in the CDR3. CDR3 nucleotide sequence: TGTGCCAGCAGCTTCCCAGGGGCGTCCTATAATTCACCCCTCCACTTT. This gives the protein CASSFPGASYNSPLHF.

This clonotype was counted at least ten times. The rearrangement uses TRBV14 and TRBJ2-7; the D is unclear. V shed 4 bases and J shed 4 bases, with 17 bases lying between them. Germline CDR1 is SGHDN and CDR2 is FVKESK. The CDR3 contains 15 residues. The CDR3 spells CASSPQAQIWYEQYF. The CDR3 DNA sequence: TGTGCCAGCAGCCCCCAAGCACAAATCTGGTACGAGCAGTACTTC.

There are many counts of this clonotype. The chain recombines TRBV29-1 with TRBJ1-1; D is unclear. Trimming took off 4 bases at V and 3 bases at J, with 15 bases between the two ends. The germline CDR1 and CDR2 sequences are SQVTM and ANQGSEA. This CDR3 has 14 residues. The CDR3 reads CSVGPKGEHTEAFF. The CDR3 nucleotides are TGCAGCGTTGGACCCAAAGGAGAACACACTGAAGCTTTCTTT.

The V gene is TRBV28, the J gene TRBJ2-1; tentative D call: TRBD1 (5 bases). CDR3 length equals 15 residues. Germline V lookup: CDR1 MDHEN, CDR2 SYDVKM. V gave up 4 bases and J gave up 7 bases, with 17 bases separating them. The CDR3 protein is CASSSRVLYGNEQFF. CDR3 nucleotide sequence: TGTGCCAGCAGTTCCAGGGTGTTATATGGGAATGAGCAGTTCTTC.

This clonotype was counted a few times. CDR3 in amino acids: CASSSTGRQFF. The CDR3 DNA reads as TGTGCCAGCAGCTCGACAGGGAGGCAGTTCTTC. This chain connects TRBV11-2 to TRBJ2-1, with TRBD1 matching over 7 bases. The CDR3 covers 11 residues. V shed 4 bases, J shed 12 bases, and the junction held 3 bases outside the gene matches. Germline V gene data show CDR1 as SGHAT and CDR2 as FQNNGV. Variable domain in full (rest from reference TRBV11-2 and TRBJ2-1): EAGVAQSPRYKIIEKRQSVAFWCNPISGHATLYWYQQILGQGPKLLIQFQNNGVVDDSQLPKDRFSAERLKGVDSTLKIQPAKLEDSAVYLCASSSTGRQFFGPGTRLTVL.

This clonotype was counted at least ten times. The chain is built from TRBV12-3 or TRBV12-4 and TRBJ2-4, with TRBD1 identical over 9 bases. J lost 0 bases, V lost 5 bases, and 14 bases had no gene match. The length of the CDR3 is 19 residues. The CDR3 is CASSHRGLVWNLAKNIQYF. In nucleotides, the CDR3 is TGTGCCAGCAGTCACAGGGGGCTTGTCTGGAACCTAGCCAAAAACATTCAGTACTTC.

The chain links TRBV7-3 to TRBJ2-3; D gene uncertain. Trimming stripped 1 base from V and 4 bases from J, with 6 bases between. The CDR3 spans 13 residues. Looked up from germline, CDR1 is SGHTA and CDR2 is FQGTGA. The CDR3 here is CASSLIPADTQYF. CDR3 coding DNA: TGTGCCAGCAGCTTAATCCCAGCAGATACGCAGTATTTT.

This clonotype was observed many times. The gene calls are TRBV5-1 and TRBJ2-7, with TRBD2 identical over 9 bases. V trimming: 4 bases; J trimming: 0 bases; junction bases outside the gene matches: 5. Germline CDR1 SGHRS, CDR2 YFSETQ. The CDR3 length is 15 residues. The CDR3 region has the DNA TGCGCCAGCAGCATCCTAGCGGGAAGCTCCTACGAGCAGTACTTC. This codes for CASSILAGSSYEQYF.